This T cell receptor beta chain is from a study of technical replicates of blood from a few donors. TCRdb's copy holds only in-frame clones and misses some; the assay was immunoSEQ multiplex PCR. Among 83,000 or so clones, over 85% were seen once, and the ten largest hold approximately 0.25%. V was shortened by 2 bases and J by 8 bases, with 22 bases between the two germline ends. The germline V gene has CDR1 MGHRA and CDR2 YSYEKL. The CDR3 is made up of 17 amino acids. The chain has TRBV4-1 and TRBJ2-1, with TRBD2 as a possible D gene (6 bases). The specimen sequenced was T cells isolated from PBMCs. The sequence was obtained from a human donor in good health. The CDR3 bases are TGCGCCAGCAGCCAATCGGTACTGGGGGGTATGTTGGATGAGCAGTTCTTC. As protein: CASSQSVLGGMLDEQFF.